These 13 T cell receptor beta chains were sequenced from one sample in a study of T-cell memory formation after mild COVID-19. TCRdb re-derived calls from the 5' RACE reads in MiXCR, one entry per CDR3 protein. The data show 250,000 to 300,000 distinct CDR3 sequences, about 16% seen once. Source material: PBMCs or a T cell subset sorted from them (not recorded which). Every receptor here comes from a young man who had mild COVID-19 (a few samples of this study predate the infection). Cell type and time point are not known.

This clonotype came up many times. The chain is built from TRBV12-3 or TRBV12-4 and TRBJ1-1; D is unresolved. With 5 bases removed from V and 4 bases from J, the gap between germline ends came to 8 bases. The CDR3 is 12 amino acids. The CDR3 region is CASSVGFTEAFF. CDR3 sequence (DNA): TGTGCCAGCAGTGTGGGGTTCACTGAAGCTTTCTTT.

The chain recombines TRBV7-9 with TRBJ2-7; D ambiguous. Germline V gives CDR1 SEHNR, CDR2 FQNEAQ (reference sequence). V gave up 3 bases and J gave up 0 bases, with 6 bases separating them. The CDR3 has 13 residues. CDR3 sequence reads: CASSFTASYEQYF. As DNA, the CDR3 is TGTGCCAGCAGCTTTACAGCCTCCTACGAGCAGTACTTC.

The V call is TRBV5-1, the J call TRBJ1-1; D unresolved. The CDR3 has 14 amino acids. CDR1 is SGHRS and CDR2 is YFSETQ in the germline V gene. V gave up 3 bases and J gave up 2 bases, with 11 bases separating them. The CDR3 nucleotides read TGCGCCAGCAGCTGGGCAGGACTCAACACTGAAGCTTTCTTT. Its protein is CASSWAGLNTEAFF. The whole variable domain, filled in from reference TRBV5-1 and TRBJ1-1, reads KAGVTQTPRYLIKTRGQQVTLSCSPISGHRSVSWYQQTPGQGLQFLFEYFSETQRNKGNFPGRFSGRQFSNSRSEMNVSTLELGDSALYLCASSWAGLNTEAFFGQGTRLTVV.

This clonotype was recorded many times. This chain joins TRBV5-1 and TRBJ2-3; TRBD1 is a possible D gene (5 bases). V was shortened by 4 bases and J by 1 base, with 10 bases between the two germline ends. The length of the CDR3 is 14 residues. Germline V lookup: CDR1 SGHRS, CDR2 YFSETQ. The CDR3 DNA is TGCGCCAGCAGCCCCCAAGGGGGCACAGATACGCAGTATTTT. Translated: CASSPQGGTDTQYF.

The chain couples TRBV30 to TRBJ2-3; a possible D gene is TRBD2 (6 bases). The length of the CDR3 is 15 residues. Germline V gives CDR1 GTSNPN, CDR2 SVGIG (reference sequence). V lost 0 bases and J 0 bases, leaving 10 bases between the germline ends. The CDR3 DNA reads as TGTGCCTGGAGTGTAGGAGGGGCTAGCACAGATACGCAGTATTTT. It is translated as CAWSVGGASTDTQYF.

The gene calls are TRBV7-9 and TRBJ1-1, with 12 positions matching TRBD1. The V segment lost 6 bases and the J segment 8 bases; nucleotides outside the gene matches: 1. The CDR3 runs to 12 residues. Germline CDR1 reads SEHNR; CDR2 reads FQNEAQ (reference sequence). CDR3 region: CASRGQGAEAFF. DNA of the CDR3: TGTGCCAGCAGGGGACAGGGGGCAGAAGCTTTCTTT.

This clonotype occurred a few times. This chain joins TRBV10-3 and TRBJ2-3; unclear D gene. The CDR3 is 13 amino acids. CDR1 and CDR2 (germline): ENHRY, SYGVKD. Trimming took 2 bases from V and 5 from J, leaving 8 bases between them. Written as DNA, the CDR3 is TGTGCCATCAGTGAGGCAGGTCAAGATACGCAGTATTTT. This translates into CAISEAGQDTQYF.

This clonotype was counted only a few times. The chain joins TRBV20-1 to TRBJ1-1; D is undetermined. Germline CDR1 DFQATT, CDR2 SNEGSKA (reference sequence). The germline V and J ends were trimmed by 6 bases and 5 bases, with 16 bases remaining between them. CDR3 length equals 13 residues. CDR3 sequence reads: CSAPAPVGTEAFF. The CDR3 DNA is TGCAGTGCCCCTGCCCCGGTCGGAACTGAAGCTTTCTTT.

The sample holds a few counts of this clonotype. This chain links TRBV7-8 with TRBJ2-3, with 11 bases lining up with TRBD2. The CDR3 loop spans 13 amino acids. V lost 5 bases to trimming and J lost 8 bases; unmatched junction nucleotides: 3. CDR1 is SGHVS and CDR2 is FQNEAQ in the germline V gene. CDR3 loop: CASSLGLAVTQYF. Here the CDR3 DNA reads TGTGCCAGCAGCCTGGGACTAGCGGTTACGCAGTATTTT.

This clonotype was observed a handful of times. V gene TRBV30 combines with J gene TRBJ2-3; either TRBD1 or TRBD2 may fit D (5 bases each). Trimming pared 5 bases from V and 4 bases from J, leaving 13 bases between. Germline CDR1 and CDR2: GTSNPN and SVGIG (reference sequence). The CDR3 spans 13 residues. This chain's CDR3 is CAWGPVGADTQYF. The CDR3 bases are TGTGCCTGGGGCCCAGTGGGGGCAGATACGCAGTATTTT.

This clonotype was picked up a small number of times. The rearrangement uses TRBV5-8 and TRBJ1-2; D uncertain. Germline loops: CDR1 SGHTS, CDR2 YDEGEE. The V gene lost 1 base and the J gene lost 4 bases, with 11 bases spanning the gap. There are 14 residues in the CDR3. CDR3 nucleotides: TGTGCCAGCAGCTTGTACTGGCAGAGCTATGGCTACACCTTC. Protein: CASSLYWQSYGYTF.

CDR3 amino acids: CAPAVTSGGTKETQYF. In DNA form, the CDR3 reads TGTGCCCCGGCAGTTACTAGCGGGGGGACCAAAGAGACCCAGTACTTC. This chain links TRBV12-3 or TRBV12-4 with TRBJ2-5, with 12 bases that match TRBD2. CDR3 size: 16 residues. Trimming took 11 bases from V and 3 from J; bases not matched to a gene: 13.

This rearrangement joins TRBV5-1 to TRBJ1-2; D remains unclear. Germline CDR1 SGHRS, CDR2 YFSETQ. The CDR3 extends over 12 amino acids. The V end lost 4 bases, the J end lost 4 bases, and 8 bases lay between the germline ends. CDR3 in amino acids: CASSGELYGYTF. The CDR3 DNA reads TGCGCCAGCAGCGGAGAGCTCTATGGCTACACCTTC.